This TCR beta chain was retrieved from a study of cytomegalovirus exposure and HLA in healthy donors. V lost 0 bases to trimming and J lost 0 bases; unmatched junction nucleotides: 6. Germline V lookup: CDR1 MGHRA, CDR2 YSYEKL. This CDR3 spans 20 amino acids. PCR employed 60 Vbeta and 13 Jbeta primers. Data came from immunoSEQ multiplex PCR; TCRdb stores just in-frame clones and leaves some out. Altogether around 200,000 clones are present, around 62% being singletons, with the ten largest covering roughly 2.9%. General study results and limits: Researchers reportedly found TCR beta sequences accurately predicted most subjects' HLA-A and HLA-B alleles.

With regard to this clone: The target antigen is unknown.

This chain links TRBV4-1 with TRBJ2-1; 15 bases match TRBD2. What was sequenced was PBMCs. The sequence was obtained from a man aged 40-50 years in good health and CMV-seronegative. The CDR3, as DNA: TGCGCCAGCAGCCAAGAAGGACTAGCGGGGGGGAAACTCTCCTACAATGAGCAGTTCTTC. Amino acids: CASSQEGLAGGKLSYNEQFF.